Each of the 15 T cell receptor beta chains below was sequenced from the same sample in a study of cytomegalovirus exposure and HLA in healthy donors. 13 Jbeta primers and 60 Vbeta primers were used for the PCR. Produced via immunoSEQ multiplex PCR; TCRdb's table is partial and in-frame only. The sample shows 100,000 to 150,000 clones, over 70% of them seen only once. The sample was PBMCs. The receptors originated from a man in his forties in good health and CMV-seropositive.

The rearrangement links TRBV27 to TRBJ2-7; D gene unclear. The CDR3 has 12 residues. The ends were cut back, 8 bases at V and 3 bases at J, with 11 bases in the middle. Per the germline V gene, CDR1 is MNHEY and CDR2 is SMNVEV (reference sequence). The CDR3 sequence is CASHTVSYEQYF. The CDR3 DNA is TGTGCCAGCCATACCGTTAGCTACGAGCAGTACTTC.

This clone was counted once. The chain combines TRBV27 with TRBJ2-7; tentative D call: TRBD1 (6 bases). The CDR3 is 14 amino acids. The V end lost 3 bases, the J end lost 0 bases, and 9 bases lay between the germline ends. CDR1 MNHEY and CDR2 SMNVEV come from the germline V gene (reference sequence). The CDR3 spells CASSFTGSSYEQYF. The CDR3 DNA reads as TGTGCCAGCAGTTTTACAGGGTCCTCCTACGAGCAGTACTTC.

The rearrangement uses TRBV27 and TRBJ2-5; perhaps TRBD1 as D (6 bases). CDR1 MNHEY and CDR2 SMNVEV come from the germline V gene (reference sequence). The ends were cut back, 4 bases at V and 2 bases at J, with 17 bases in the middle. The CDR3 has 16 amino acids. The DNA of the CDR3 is TGTGCCAGCAGTTCGCCCTACAGGGTCGGGCAAGAGACCCAGTACTTC. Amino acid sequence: CASSSPYRVGQETQYF.

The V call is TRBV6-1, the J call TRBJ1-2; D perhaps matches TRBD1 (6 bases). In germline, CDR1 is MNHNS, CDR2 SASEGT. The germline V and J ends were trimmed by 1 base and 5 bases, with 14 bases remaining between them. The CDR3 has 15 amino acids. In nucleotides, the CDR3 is TGTGCCAGCAGTGAAGAGGGGGGGAGTCGGTATGGCTACACCTTC. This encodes CASSEEGGSRYGYTF.

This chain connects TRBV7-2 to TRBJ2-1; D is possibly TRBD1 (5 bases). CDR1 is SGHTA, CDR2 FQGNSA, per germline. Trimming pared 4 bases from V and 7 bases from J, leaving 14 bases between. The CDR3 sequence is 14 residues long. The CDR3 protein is CASSSPRQLNEQFF. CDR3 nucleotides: TGTGCCAGCAGCTCCCCTCGACAGCTAAATGAGCAGTTCTTC.

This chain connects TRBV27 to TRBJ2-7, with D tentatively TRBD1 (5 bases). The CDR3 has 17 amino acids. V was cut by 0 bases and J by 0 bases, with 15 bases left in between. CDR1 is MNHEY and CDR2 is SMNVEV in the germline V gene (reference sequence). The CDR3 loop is CASSLSSQSGASYEQYF. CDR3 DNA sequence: TGTGCCAGCAGTTTATCCTCACAGAGTGGGGCCTCCTACGAGCAGTACTTC.

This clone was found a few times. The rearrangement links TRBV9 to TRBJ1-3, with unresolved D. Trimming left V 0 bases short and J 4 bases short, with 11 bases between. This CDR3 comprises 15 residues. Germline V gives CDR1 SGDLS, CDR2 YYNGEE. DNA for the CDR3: TGTGCCAGCAGCGTAGACCTTCGTAGAGGAAACACCATATATTTT. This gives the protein CASSVDLRRGNTIYF.

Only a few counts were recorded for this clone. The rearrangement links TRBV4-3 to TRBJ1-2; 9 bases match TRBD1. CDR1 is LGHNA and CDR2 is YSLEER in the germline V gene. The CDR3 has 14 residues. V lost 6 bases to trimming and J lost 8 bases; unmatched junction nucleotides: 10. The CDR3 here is CASRWGQGSGGYTF. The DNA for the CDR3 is TGCGCCAGCAGATGGGGACAGGGTTCAGGAGGCTACACCTTC.

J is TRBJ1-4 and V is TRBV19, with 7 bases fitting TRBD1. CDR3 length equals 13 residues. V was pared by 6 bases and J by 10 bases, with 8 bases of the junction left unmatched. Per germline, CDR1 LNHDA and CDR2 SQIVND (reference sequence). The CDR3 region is CASSQLTGPKLFF. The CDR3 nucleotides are TGTGCCAGTAGCCAACTGACAGGGCCAAAACTGTTTTTT.

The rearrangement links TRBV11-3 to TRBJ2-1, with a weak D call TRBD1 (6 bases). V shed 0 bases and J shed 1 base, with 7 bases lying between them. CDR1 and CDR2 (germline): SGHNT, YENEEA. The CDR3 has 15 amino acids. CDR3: CASSLEGASYNEQFF. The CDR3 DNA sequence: TGTGCCAGCAGCTTAGAGGGGGCGTCCTACAATGAGCAGTTCTTC.

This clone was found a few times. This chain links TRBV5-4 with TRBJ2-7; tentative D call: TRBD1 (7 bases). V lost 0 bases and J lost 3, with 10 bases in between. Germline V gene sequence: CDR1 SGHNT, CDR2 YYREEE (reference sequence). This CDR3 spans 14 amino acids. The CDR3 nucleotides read TGTGCCAGCAGCTTGGGTCAGGGGGGCTACGAGCAGTACTTC. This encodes CASSLGQGGYEQYF. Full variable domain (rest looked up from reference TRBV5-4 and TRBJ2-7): ETGVTQSPTHLIKTRGQQVTLRCSSQSGHNTVSWYQQALGQGPQFIFQYYREEENGRGNFPPRFSGLQFPNYSSELNVNALELDDSALYLCASSLGQGGYEQYFGPGTRLTVT.

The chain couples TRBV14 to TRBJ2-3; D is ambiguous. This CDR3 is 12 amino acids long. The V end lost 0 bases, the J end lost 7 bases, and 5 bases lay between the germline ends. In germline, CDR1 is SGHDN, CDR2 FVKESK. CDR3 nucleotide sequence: TGTGCCAGCAGCCAAGACAGGAATACGCAGTATTTT. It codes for CASSQDRNTQYF.

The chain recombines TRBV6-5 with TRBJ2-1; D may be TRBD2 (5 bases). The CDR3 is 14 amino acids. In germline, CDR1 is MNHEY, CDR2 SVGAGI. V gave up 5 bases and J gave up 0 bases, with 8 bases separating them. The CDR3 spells CASSLGSSYNEQFF. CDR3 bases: TGTGCCAGCAGTCTGGGGAGCTCCTACAATGAGCAGTTCTTC.

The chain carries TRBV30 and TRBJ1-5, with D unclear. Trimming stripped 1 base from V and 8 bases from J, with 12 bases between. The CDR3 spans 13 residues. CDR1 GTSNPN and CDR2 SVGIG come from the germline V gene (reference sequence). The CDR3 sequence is CAWSGSLKEPQHF. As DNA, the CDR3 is TGTGCCTGGAGTGGGAGTCTGAAGGAGCCCCAGCATTTT.

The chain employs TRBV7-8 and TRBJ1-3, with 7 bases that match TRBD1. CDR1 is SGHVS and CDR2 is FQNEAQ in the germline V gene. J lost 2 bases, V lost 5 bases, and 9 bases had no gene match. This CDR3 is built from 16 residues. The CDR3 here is CASSTHSGGAGNTIYF. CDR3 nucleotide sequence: TGTGCCAGCAGCACACACTCAGGGGGAGCTGGAAACACCATATATTTT.